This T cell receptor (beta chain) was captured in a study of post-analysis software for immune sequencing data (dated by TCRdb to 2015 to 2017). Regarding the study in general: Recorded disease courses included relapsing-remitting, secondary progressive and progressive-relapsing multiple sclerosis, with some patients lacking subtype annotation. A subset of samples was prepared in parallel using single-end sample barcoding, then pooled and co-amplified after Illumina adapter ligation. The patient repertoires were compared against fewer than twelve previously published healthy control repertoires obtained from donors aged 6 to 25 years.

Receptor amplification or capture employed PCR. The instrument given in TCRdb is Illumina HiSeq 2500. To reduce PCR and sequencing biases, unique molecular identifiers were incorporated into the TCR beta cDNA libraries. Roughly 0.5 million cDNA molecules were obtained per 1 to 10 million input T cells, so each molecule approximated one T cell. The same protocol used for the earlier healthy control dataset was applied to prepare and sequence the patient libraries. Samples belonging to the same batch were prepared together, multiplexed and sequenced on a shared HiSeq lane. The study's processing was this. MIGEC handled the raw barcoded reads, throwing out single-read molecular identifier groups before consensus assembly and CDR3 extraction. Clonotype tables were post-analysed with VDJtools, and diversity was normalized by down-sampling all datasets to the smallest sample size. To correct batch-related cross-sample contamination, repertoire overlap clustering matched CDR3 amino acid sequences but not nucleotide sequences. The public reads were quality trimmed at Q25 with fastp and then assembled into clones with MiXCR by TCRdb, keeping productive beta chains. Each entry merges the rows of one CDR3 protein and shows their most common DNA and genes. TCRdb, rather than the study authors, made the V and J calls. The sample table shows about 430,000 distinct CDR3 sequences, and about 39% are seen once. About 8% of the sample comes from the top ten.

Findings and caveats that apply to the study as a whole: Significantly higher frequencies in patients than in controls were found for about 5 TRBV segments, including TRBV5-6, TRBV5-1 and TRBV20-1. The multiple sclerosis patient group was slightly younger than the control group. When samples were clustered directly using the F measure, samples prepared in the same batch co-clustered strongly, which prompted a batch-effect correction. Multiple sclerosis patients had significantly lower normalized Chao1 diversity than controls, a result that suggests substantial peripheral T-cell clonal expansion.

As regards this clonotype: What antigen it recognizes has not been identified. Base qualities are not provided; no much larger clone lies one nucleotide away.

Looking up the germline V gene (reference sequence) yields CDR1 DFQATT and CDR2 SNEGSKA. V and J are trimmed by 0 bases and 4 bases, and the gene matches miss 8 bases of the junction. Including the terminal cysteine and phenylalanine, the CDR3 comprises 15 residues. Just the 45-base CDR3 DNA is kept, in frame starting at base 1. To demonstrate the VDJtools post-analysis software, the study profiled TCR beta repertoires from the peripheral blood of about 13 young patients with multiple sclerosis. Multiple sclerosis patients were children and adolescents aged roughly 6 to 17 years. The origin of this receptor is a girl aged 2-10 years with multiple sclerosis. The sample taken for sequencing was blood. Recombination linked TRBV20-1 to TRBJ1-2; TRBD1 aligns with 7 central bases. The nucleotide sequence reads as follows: TGCAGTGCTAGAGATAGCCTGGGACAGCCCTATGGCTACACCTTC. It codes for CSARDSLGQPYGYTF.